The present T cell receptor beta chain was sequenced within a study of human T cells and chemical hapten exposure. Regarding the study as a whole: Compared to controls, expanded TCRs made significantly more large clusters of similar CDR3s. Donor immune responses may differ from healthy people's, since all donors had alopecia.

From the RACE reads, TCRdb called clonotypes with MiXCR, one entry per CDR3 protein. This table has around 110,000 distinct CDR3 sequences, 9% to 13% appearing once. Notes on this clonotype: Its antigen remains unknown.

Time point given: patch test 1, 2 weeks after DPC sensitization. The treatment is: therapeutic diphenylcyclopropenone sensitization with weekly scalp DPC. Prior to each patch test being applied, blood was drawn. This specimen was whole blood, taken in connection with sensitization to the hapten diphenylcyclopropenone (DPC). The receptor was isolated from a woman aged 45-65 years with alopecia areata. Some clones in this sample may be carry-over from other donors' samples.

The DNA for the CDR3 is TGCGCCAGCAGCCAAGAATCCCTAGCGGGAGCTTATGAGCAGTTCTTC. This codes for CASSQESLAGAYEQFF. The chain recombines TRBV4-1 with TRBJ2-1, with TRBD2 matching 10 bases. This CDR3 comprises 16 residues. V trimming: 0 bases; J trimming: 8 bases; junction bases outside the gene matches: 7. Germline-derived CDR1 and CDR2 are MGHRA and YSYEKL.